This T cell receptor (beta chain) was recorded in a study of blood T cell repertoires in COVID-19 (TCRdb year 2020). Study-wide context: The collaborator samples originated in the United States, Italy and Spain and spanned the acute and convalescent phases of COVID-19. The prospective study material was composed of cDNA or gDNA derived from T cells, B-cell-depleted T cells, or PBMCs. Subjects who had been exposed to COVID-19, were actively infected with it, or had recovered from it provided the deeply sampled blood TCRbeta repertoires that made up the dataset. A freely available public database, intended as a resource for researchers studying the immune response to SARS-CoV-2, is where the repertoires were released. The samples were drawn from the first 160 participants of the ongoing ImmuneRACE study and from about 1,200 subjects provided by 6 global collaborators. The sample metadata nearly always contained a de-identified subject ID, COVID-19 status, age in years and sex. Where available, HLA class I and class II types were obtained from metadata supplied by the sample provider rather than from assay-based typing. Here is what the overall study found, with its caveats: The quantity of clinical and demographic metadata differed by source and by participant and was supplied without curation.

The collaborating institutions used their own protocols to collect whole blood in K2EDTA tubes. Collaborator samples were shipped for TCRbeta analysis as frozen whole blood, isolated PBMCs, or DNA extracted from either sample type. Including the terminal cysteine and phenylalanine, the CDR3 comprises 16 residues. The only DNA kept is the CDR3, 48 bases in frame from the first base. The germline V end is reduced by 4 bases and the J end by 4 bases; junction bases left unmatched: 12. Looking up the germline V gene yields CDR1 SGHDT and CDR2 YYEEEE. Concerning this clone itself: There is no known antigen for this receptor. Within one base of it there is no much larger clone, and no base qualities were kept.

TCRbeta CDR3 regions were amplified from genomic DNA by means of the immunoSEQ Assay, a bias-controlled multiplex PCR. The authors processed their data as follows. The number of nucleated cells in each sample was estimated from the amplification of reference gene primers within the assay. To quantify the absolute abundance of each unique TCRbeta CDR3 rearrangement, sequence reads were collapsed and filtered. Productive Simpson clonality was computed per sample as the square root of Simpson's diversity index over productive rearrangements. TCRdb re-hosts the immuneACCESS table, in-frame sequences only. Its copies lack some clones; in the studies checked, an unresolved V gene accounts for under half of them, and the cause for the rest is not known. V and J calls plus clone size are reproduced from that table; the DNA served to infer D and trimming. The sample records roughly 41,000 clones, over 80% of which are singletons. Around 40% of the sample is held by the ten biggest clonotypes.

The sample was peripheral blood. The V gene is TRBV5-6 and the J gene is TRBJ2-5, with 8 central nucleotides matching TRBD2. This TCR derives from a woman at least 80 years old with acute or convalescent COVID-19. The CDR3 corresponds to CASSLDPGGLRETQYF. The sequenced DNA is TGTGCCAGCAGCCTGGACCCGGGAGGGTTGAGAGAGACCCAGTACTTC.